The next 23 T cell receptor beta chains were all read from a single sample in a study of CD4 T cells in relation to SARS-CoV-2 and coronaviruses. Clones were read by immunoSEQ multiplex PCR, and TCRdb kept only the in-frame ones, dropping some. The repertoire has under 20,000 clones, about 80% of them found once; the top ten carry around 30%. Unexposed donor CD4+ T cells date from about 2010-2018, before the COVID-19 pandemic. The cells were cultured for under 13 days before CD4+ T cells were isolated. Their antigens remain unidentified. Sequenced: CD4+ T cells from PBMCs, cultured in vitro. The source is a human donor in good health.

The J gene is TRBJ2-1, the V gene TRBV7-3; 14 nucleotides line up with TRBD2. CDR1 SGHTA and CDR2 FQGTGA come from the germline V gene. The CDR3 is 16 amino acids. Unmatched junction bases numbered 3, after V lost 2 bases and J lost 6 bases. CDR3 residues: CASSLLGTSGGNEQFF. CDR3 DNA sequence: TGTGCCAGCAGCTTACTCGGGACTAGCGGGGGCAATGAGCAGTTCTTC.

The V gene is TRBV6-5, the J gene TRBJ1-2; D gene ambiguous. V was clipped by 7 bases and J by 0 bases, with 12 bases between them. CDR1 and CDR2 (germline): MNHEY, SVGAGI. The CDR3 is made up of 14 amino acids. Here the CDR3 reads CASIPTASNYGYTF. The DNA of the CDR3 is TGTGCCAGCATACCGACGGCCTCTAACTATGGCTACACCTTC.

This clone was seen a few times. This sequence joins TRBV4-1 and TRBJ2-5; 11 nucleotides agree with TRBD2. The CDR3 covers 17 residues. Trimming at V came to 2 bases and at J to 2 bases, leaving 7 bases not matched to a gene. Germline values: CDR1 MGHRA, CDR2 YSYEKL. CDR3 loop: CASSQPEWTSGQETQYF. CDR3 nucleotides: TGCGCCAGCAGCCAACCCGAATGGACTAGCGGGCAAGAGACCCAGTACTTC.

The chain carries TRBV12-5 and TRBJ1-6; TRBD1 is a possible D gene (6 bases). Trimming pared 2 bases from V and 10 bases from J, leaving 15 bases between. This CDR3 has 15 amino acids. Germline V gene sequence: CDR1 LGHNT, CDR2 FRNRAP. DNA of the CDR3: TGTGCTAGTGGTTTGACGTCGGGGGGCCCGTCACCCCTCCACTTT. Protein sequence: CASGLTSGGPSPLHF. Using reference TRBV12-5 and TRBJ1-6 for the parts outside the CDR3, the full variable domain is DARVTQTPRHKVTEMGQEVTMRCQPILGHNTVFWYRQTMMQGLELLAYFRNRAPLDDSGMPKDRFSAEMPDATLATLKIQPSEPRDSAVYFCASGLTSGGPSPLHFGNGTRLTVT.

This clone was seen only once. The chain carries TRBV11-3 and TRBJ1-1, with D possibly TRBD1 on 6 matching bases. CDR3 length: 13 amino acids. Looked up from germline, CDR1 is SGHNT and CDR2 is YENEEA. V lost 4 bases to trimming and J lost 5 bases, with 11 bases between them. The CDR3 is CASSSITGTEAFF. CDR3 DNA: TGTGCCAGCAGCTCGATCACAGGGACTGAAGCTTTCTTT.

For the CDR3, the DNA is TGTGCCAGTAGGGCGGGACAGGGTCAAGAGACCCAGTACTTC. Residues: CASRAGQGQETQYF. The V call is TRBV19, the J call TRBJ2-5; 9 positions match TRBD1. The CDR3 has 14 amino acids. The ends lost 6 bases at V and 2 bases at J; junction bases unmatched: 4. CDR1 and CDR2 (germline): LNHDA, SQIVND (reference sequence).

This clone was recorded only once. For the CDR3, the DNA is TGTGCCAGCGCCTCCGTCACAGGGTCAACTTACGAGCAGTACTTC. It codes for CASASVTGSTYEQYF. The chain employs TRBV5-6 and TRBJ2-7, with D tentatively TRBD1 (6 bases). CDR1 is SGHDT, CDR2 YYEEEE, per germline. V was cut by 7 bases and J by 4 bases, with 21 bases left in between. The CDR3 spans 15 residues.

This chain connects TRBV7-3 to TRBJ1-1; D might be TRBD1 (5 bases). CDR1 and CDR2 from the germline V gene are SGHTA and FQGTGA. V was cut by 4 bases and J by 10 bases, with 16 bases left in between. This CDR3 comprises 13 residues. The CDR3 protein is CASSSQERGVAFF. The CDR3 bases are TGTGCCAGCAGCTCCCAGGAGCGGGGGGTAGCTTTCTTT.

The chain is built from TRBV9 and TRBJ1-2; no definite D call. From germline, CDR1 is SGDLS and CDR2 YYNGEE. Trimming stripped 0 bases from V and 7 bases from J, with 10 bases between. The CDR3 runs to 13 residues. Here the CDR3 reads CASSVEGGAGYTF. For the CDR3, the DNA is TGTGCCAGCAGCGTAGAGGGCGGTGCTGGCTACACCTTC. Filled out from reference TRBV9 and TRBJ1-2, the complete variable domain reads DSGVTQTPKHLITATGQRVTLRCSPRSGDLSVYWYQQSLDQGLQFLIQYYNGEERAKGNILERFSAQQFPDLHSELNLSSLELGDSALYFCASSVEGGAGYTFGSGTRLTVV.

Only a few counts were recorded for this clone. V gene TRBV30 combines with J gene TRBJ2-1; D remains ambiguous. The CDR3 consists of 11 residues. Germline V gene sequence: CDR1 GTSNPN, CDR2 SVGIG (reference sequence). Trimming removed 4 bases at V and 7 bases at J, with 8 bases between. The DNA for the CDR3 is TGTGCCTGGACCAGGACGAATGAGCAGTTCTTC. Amino acid sequence: CAWTRTNEQFF.

The sample holds one count of this clone. This rearrangement joins TRBV11-1 to TRBJ2-5, with a tentative D call TRBD2 (6 bases). The CDR3 loop spans 15 amino acids. With 5 bases removed from V and 4 bases from J, the gap between germline ends came to 17 bases. The germline CDR1 and CDR2 sequences are SGHAT and FQDESV (reference sequence). The CDR3 region has the DNA TGTGCCAGCAGCCGGGACTCCCCACGAGGAGAGACCCAGTACTTC. Its protein is CASSRDSPRGETQYF. Based on the CDR3 plus reference TRBV11-1 and TRBJ2-5, the full variable domain is EAEVAQSPRYKITEKSQAVAFWCDPISGHATLYWYRQILGQGPELLVQFQDESVVDDSQLPKDRFSAERLKGVDSTLKIQPAELGDSAMYLCASSRDSPRGETQYFGPGTRLLVL.

The CDR3: CASSARLAGGPSTDTQYF. The CDR3 DNA reads as TGTGCCAGCAGCGCCCGACTAGCGGGAGGCCCTAGCACAGATACGCAGTATTTT. The rearrangement links TRBV14 to TRBJ2-3; TRBD2 aligns across 13 bases. J gave up 0 bases and V 5 bases, and 8 bases lay outside the gene matches. This CDR3 region has 18 residues. Germline CDR1 is SGHDN and CDR2 is FVKESK. The whole variable domain, remainder taken from reference TRBV14 and TRBJ2-3, is EAGVTQFPSHSVIEKGQTVTLRCDPISGHDNLYWYRRVMGKEIKFLLHFVKESKQDESGMPNNRFLAERTGGTYSTLKVQPAELEDSGVYFCASSARLAGGPSTDTQYFGPGTRLTVL.

The chain links TRBV6-4 to TRBJ2-1; no definite D call. V lost 0 bases to trimming and J lost 13 bases, with 16 bases between them. The CDR3 covers 14 residues. Per the germline V gene, CDR1 is MRHNA and CDR2 is SNTAGT. CDR3 coding DNA: TGTGCCAGCAGTGACTCAGAGGTGGCCCCACGACAGTTCTTC. Protein product: CASSDSEVAPRQFF.

V usage is TRBV2 and J usage is TRBJ2-1; 9 nucleotides line up with TRBD1. There are 15 residues in the CDR3. V lost 7 bases to trimming and J lost 14 bases; unmatched junction nucleotides: 18. Germline-derived CDR1 and CDR2 are SNHLY and FYNNEI. The CDR3 sequence is CASNHRGLGGFSEFF. The DNA for the CDR3 is TGTGCCAGCAACCACAGGGGGCTGGGAGGTTTCAGTGAGTTCTTC.

The chain couples TRBV7-2 to TRBJ2-7, with 7 bases identical to TRBD1. This CDR3 is built from 16 residues. Germline CDR1 SGHTA, CDR2 FQGNSA. The junction had 14 bases not matched to a gene; V was cut back by 3 bases and J by 6 bases. This CDR3 reads CASSLRPGTDGVEQYF. CDR3 nucleotide sequence: TGTGCCAGCAGCTTGCGTCCCGGGACAGACGGGGTCGAGCAGTACTTC.

This chain links TRBV24-1 with TRBJ2-3; 9 nucleotides match TRBD1. V lost 3 bases, J lost 4 bases, and 7 bases stayed unmatched. The CDR3 extends over 16 amino acids. In germline, CDR1 is KGHDR, CDR2 SFDVKD. CDR3 sequence reads: CATSDRGQGRADTQYF. In nucleotides, the CDR3 is TGTGCCACCAGTGATCGGGGACAGGGTAGAGCAGATACGCAGTATTTT.

J is TRBJ2-7 and V is TRBV5-6; D might be TRBD2 (6 bases). Germline V CDR1 and CDR2: SGHDT, YYEEEE. V lost 3 bases and J 1 base, leaving 11 bases between the germline ends. The CDR3 length is 14 residues. CDR3 coding DNA: TGTGCCAGCAGCTCCTTGACTAGTTCCTACGAGCAGTACTTC. Protein product: CASSSLTSSYEQYF. The whole variable domain, filled in from reference TRBV5-6 and TRBJ2-7, reads DAGVTQSPTHLIKTRGQQVTLRCSPKSGHDTVSWYQQALGQGPQFIFQYYEEEERQRGNFPDRFSGHQFPNYSSELNVNALLLGDSALYLCASSSLTSSYEQYFGPGTRLTVT.

The gene calls are TRBV11-2 and TRBJ1-1; a weak D match, TRBD1 (5 bases). Germline values: CDR1 SGHAT, CDR2 FQNNGV. The CDR3 consists of 14 residues. The V end was cut by 7 bases, the J end by 7 bases, with 19 bases between. The CDR3 is CASTLVRGEFEAFF. For the CDR3, the DNA is TGTGCCAGCACCCTAGTTAGGGGAGAATTTGAAGCTTTCTTT.

This clone came up a few times. The CDR3 sequence: CASSLQRDTEAFF. The CDR3 DNA sequence: TGTGCCAGCAGCTTACAGAGGGACACTGAAGCTTTCTTT. The chain combines TRBV11-1 with TRBJ1-1; D call uncertain. V lost 2 bases and J 3 bases, leaving 7 bases between the germline ends. CDR3 length: 13 residues. Germline V CDR1 and CDR2: SGHAT, FQDESV (reference sequence).

This clone turned up a few times. The J gene is TRBJ2-2, the V gene TRBV11-3; 9 bases fit TRBD1. CDR3 length equals 16 residues. Germline V gene sequence: CDR1 SGHNT, CDR2 YENEEA. V shed 0 bases, J shed 4 bases, and the junction held 3 bases outside the gene matches. In DNA, the CDR3 is TGTGCCAGCAGCTTAGATCACAGGGGGCTCACCGGGGAGCTGTTTTTT. Translating it yields CASSLDHRGLTGELFF.

The gene calls are TRBV5-1 and TRBJ1-1; 9 positions agree with TRBD1. With 7 bases clipped from V and 0 bases from J, the junction kept 16 bases outside the gene matches. Germline V gene sequence: CDR1 SGHRS, CDR2 YFSETQ. This CDR3 contains 18 residues. The CDR3 loop reads CASSLLGQGKDMNTEAFF. The CDR3 DNA reads as TGCGCCAGCTCTCTACTTGGACAGGGGAAAGATATGAACACTGAAGCTTTCTTT.

The genes are TRBV21-1 and TRBJ2-7; no check of the table's D call, TRBD2, against the DNA was made. TRBV21-1 is an annotated pseudogene. CDR3 size: 18 residues. In nucleotides, the CDR3 is TGTGCCAGCCTCTGGGAAGGTCTCGGGCTAGCGGGAGTCTACGAGCAGTACTTC. Amino acids: CASLWEGLGLAGVYEQYF.

V and J are TRBV4-1 and TRBJ2-4; D gene unclear. The CDR3 totals 15 residues. The V gene lost 1 base and the J gene lost 6 bases, with 13 bases spanning the gap. Germline V gene sequence: CDR1 MGHRA, CDR2 YSYEKL. The CDR3 protein is CASSQGGVGSNIQYF. The CDR3 nucleotides read TGCGCCAGCAGCCAAGGTGGAGTGGGGTCAAACATTCAGTACTTC.